This T cell receptor (beta chain) emerged from a study of T cell repertoires in cytomegalovirus infection. MiXCR was run by TCRdb on the reads, yielding one entry per CDR3 protein. The sample has about 830,000 distinct CDR3 sequences, around a third seen once. CDR1 and CDR2 (germline): SGHTA, FQGNSA. The V segment lost 5 bases and the J segment 5 bases; nucleotides outside the gene matches: 7. The CDR3 consists of 15 residues. This clonotype appeared many times. Antigen: not known. This clonotype was sampled from a human donor in good health (CMV status not recorded). Some clones in this sample may be carry-over from other donors' samples. This chain links TRBV7-2 with TRBJ2-3; 10 positions match TRBD2. The starting material was cultured CD8+ T cells from PBMCs, obtained from culture after CMV antigen stimulation. DNA of the CDR3: TGTGCCAGCAGCGATCAGCGGGGGGGCTTAGATACGCAGTATTTT. As protein: CASSDQRGGLDTQYF.